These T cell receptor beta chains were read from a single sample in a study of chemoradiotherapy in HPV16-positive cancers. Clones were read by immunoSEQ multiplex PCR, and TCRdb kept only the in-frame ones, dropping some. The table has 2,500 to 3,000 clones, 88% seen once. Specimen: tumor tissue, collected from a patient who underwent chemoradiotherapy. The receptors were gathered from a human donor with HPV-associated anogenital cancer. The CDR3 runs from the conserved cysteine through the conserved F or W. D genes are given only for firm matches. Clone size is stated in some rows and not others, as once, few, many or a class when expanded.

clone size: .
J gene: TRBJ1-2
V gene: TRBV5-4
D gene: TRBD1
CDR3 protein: CASSPPTGAYGYTF
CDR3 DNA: TGTGCCAGCAGCCCCCCGACAGGGGCATATGGCTACACCTTC

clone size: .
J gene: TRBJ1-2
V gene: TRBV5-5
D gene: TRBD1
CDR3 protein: CASRALTGLRGYTF
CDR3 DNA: TGTGCCAGCAGAGCATTGACAGGGTTACGTGGCTACACCTTC

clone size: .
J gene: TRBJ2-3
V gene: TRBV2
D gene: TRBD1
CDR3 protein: CAILQGARTDTQYF
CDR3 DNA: TGTGCCATCCTACAGGGGGCGCGGACAGATACGCAGTATTTT

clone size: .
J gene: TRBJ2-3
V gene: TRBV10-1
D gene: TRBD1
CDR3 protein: CASSEAGGPRGIAQYF
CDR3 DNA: TGCGCCAGCAGTGAAGCAGGGGGCCCCCGGGGTATCGCGCAGTATTTT

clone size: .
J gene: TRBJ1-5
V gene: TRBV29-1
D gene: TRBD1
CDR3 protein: CSVETGGNQPQHF
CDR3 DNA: TGCAGCGTGGAGACAGGGGGGAATCAGCCCCAGCATTTT

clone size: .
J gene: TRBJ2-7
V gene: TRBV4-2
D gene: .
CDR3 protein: CASSQSGPSYEQYF
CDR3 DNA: TGTGCCAGCAGCCAATCCGGGCCTTCCTACGAGCAGTACTTC

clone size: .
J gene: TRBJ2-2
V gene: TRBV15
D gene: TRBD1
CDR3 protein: CATSMGTGGTGELFF
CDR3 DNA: TGTGCCACCAGCATGGGGACAGGGGGCACCGGGGAGCTGTTTTTT

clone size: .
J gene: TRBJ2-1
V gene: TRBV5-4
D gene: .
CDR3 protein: CASRGVGDEQFF
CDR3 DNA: TGTGCCAGCAGGGGGGTCGGGGATGAGCAGTTCTTC

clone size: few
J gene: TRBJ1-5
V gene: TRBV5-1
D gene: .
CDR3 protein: CASSLQGNQPQHF
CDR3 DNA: TGCGCCAGCAGCTTGCAGGGCAATCAGCCCCAGCATTTT

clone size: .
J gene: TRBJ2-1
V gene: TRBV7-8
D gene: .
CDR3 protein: CASSLTSNSEQFF
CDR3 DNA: TGTGCCAGCAGCCTCACTAGCAACAGTGAGCAGTTCTTC

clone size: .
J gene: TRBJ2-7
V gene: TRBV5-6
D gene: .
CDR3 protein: CASSLDGIRRTEQYF
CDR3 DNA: TGTGCCAGCAGCTTGGACGGTATCAGAAGGACCGAGCAGTACTTC

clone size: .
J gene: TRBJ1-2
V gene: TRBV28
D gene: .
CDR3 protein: CASSLWSNQPHYGYTF
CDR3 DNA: TGTGCCAGCAGTTTATGGTCTAACCAACCTCACTATGGCTACACCTTC

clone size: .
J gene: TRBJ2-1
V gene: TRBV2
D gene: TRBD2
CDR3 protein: CARWKPSGDYNEQFF
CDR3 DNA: TGTGCCAGATGGAAACCTAGCGGGGACTACAATGAGCAGTTCTTC

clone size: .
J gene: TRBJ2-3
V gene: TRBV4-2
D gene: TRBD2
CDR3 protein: CASSQDPTSGGNTDTQYF
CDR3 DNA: TGTGCCAGCAGCCAAGACCCGACTAGCGGGGGGAACACAGATACGCAGTATTTT

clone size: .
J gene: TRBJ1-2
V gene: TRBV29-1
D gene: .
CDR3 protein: CSVVGYREGYGYTF
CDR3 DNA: TGCAGCGTTGTGGGCTACAGGGAGGGGTATGGCTACACCTTC

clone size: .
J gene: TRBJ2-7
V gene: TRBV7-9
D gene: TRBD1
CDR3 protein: CASSLPGTGVSSYEQYF
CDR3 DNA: TGTGCCAGCAGCCTCCCGGGAACAGGGGTTAGCTCCTACGAGCAGTACTTC

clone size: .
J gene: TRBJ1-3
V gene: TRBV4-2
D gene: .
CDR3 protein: CASTRLSSGNTIYF
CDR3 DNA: TGTGCCAGCACTCGGTTAAGCTCTGGAAACACCATATATTTT

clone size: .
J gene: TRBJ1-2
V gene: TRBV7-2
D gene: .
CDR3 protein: CASSLVGLNYGYTF
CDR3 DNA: TGTGCCAGCAGCTTAGTGGGTCTTAACTATGGCTACACCTTC

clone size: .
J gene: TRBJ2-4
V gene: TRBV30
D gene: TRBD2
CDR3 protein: CAWSSWGGTWNIQYF
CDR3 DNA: TGTGCCTGGAGTAGTTGGGGAGGGACGTGGAACATTCAGTACTTC

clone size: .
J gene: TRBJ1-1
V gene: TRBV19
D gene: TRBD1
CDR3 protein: CASSVSGGPAFF
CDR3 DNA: TGTGCCAGTAGTGTTTCAGGGGGACCAGCTTTCTTT

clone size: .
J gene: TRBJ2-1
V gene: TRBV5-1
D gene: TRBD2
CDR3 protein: CASSRTSGGYEQFF
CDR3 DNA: TGCGCCAGCAGCAGGACTAGCGGGGGGTATGAGCAGTTCTTC

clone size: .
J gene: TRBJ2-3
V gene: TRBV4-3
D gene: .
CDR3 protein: CASSQAAPSTDTQYF
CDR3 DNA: TGCGCCAGCAGCCAAGCCGCCCCGAGCACAGATACGCAGTATTTT

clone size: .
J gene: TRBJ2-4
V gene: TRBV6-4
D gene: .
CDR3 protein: CAIERELAKNIQYF
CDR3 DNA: TGTGCCATCGAACGGGAACTAGCCAAAAACATTCAGTACTTC

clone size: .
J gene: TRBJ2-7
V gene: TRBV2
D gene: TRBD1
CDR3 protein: CASRQGDSYEQYF
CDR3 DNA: TGTGCCAGCAGACAGGGGGATAGCTACGAGCAGTACTTC

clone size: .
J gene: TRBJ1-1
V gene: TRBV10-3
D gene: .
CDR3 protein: CAISESRTEAFF
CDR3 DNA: TGTGCCATCAGTGAGTCGAGGACTGAAGCTTTCTTT

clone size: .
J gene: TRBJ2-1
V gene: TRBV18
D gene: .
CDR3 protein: CASSPVLGGNEQFF
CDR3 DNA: TGTGCCAGCTCACCGGTCTTAGGGGGCAATGAGCAGTTCTTC

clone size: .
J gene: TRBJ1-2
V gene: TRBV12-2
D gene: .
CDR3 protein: CASRFNCFNGEGTF
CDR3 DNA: TGTGCAAGTCGCTTTAACTGCTTTAACGGGGAAGGCACCTTC

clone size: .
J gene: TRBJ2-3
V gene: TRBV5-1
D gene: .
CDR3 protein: CASSKRTGSGNTDTQYF
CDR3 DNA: TGCGCCAGCAGCAAGAGGACCGGGAGCGGTAACACAGATACGCAGTATTTT

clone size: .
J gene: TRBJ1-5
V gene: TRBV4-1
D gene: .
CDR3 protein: CASSQEPGGRQPQHF
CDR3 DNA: TGCGCCAGCAGCCAAGAGCCGGGGGGAAGGCAGCCCCAGCATTTT

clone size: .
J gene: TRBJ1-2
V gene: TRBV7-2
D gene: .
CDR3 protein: CASSNIGGYTF
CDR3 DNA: TGTGCCAGCAGCAACATCGGAGGCTACACCTTC

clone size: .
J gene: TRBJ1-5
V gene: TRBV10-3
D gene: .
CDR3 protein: CAISESGTDPYSNQPQHF
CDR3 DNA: TGTGCCATCAGTGAGTCTGGGACTGACCCTTATAGCAATCAGCCCCAGCATTTT

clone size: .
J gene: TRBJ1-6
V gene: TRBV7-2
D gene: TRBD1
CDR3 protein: CASSPGTAAPLHF
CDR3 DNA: TGTGCCAGCAGCCCGGGGACAGCAGCACCCCTCCACTTT

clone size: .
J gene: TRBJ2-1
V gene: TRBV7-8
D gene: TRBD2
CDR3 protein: CASSPRASGVSYNEQFF
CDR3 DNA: TGTGCCAGCAGCCCCCGGGCTAGCGGGGTCTCCTACAATGAGCAGTTCTTC

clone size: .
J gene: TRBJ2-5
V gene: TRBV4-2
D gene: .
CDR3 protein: CASSQAGHGETQYF
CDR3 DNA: TGTGCCAGCAGCCAAGCGGGGCATGGAGAGACCCAGTACTTC

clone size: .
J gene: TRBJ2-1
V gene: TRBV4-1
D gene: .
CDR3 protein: CASSQVGSSFGNEQFF
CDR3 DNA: TGCGCCAGCAGCCAAGTTGGTTCTAGCTTTGGGAATGAGCAGTTCTTC

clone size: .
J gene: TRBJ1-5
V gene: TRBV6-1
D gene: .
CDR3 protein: CASSGTFSNQPQHF
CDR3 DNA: TGTGCCAGCAGCGGGACCTTTAGCAATCAGCCCCAGCATTTT

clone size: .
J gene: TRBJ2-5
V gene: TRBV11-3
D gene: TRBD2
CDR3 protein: CASTLSRTRAVGTQYF
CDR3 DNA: TGTGCCAGCACCTTATCCCGGACTAGGGCGGTAGGGACCCAGTACTTC

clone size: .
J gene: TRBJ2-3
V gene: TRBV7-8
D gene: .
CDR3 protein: CASSPVAPADQTQYF
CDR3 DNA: TGTGCCAGCAGTCCCGTGGCCCCTGCAGATCAAACGCAGTATTTT

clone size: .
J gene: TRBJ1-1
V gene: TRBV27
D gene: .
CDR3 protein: CASSLRRLNTEAFF
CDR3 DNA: TGTGCCAGCAGTTTACGCAGGTTGAACACTGAAGCTTTCTTT

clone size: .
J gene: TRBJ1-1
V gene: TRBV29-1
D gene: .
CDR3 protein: CSSSVGGDTEAFF
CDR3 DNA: TGCAGCTCCAGTGTCGGGGGGGACACTGAAGCTTTCTTT

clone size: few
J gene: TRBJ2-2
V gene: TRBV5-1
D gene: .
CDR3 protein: CASSLQGNTGELFF
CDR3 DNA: TGCGCCAGCAGCTTACAGGGGAACACCGGGGAGCTGTTTTTT

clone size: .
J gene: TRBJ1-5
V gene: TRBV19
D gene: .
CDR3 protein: CASIYRAGSNQPQHF
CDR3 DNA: TGTGCCAGCATCTACAGGGCGGGAAGCAATCAGCCCCAGCATTTT

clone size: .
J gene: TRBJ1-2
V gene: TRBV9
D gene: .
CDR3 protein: CASSVGTAIANYGYTF
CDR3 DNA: TGTGCCAGCAGCGTAGGGACAGCTATAGCTAACTATGGCTACACCTTC

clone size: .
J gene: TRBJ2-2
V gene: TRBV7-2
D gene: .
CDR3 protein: CASSIGQITGELFF
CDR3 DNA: TGTGCCAGCAGCATCGGACAGATCACCGGGGAGCTGTTTTTT

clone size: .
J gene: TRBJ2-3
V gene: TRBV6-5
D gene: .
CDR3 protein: CASSSSGFTDTQYF
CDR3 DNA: TGTGCCAGCAGTTCATCAGGGTTTACAGATACGCAGTATTTT

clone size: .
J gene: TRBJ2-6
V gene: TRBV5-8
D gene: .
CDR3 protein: CASSLYSMSGANVLTF
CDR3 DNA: TGTGCCAGCAGCTTGTACAGTATGTCTGGGGCCAACGTCCTGACTTTC

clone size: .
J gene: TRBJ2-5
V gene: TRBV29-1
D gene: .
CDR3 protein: CSVEVSSETQYF
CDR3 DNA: TGCAGCGTTGAAGTAAGTTCCGAGACCCAGTACTTC

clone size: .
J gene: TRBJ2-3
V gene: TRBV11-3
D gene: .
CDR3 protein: CASSLQGIGDTQYF
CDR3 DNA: TGTGCCAGCAGCTTGCAGGGGATTGGAGATACGCAGTATTTT

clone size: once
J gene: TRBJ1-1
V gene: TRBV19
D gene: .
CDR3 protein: CASRGGGWTEAFF
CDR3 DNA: TGTGCCAGTCGGGGTGGGGGTTGGACTGAAGCTTTCTTT

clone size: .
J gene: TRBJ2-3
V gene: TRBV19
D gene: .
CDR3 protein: CASKAGRSDTQYF
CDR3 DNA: TGTGCCAGTAAGGCAGGGAGGTCAGATACGCAGTATTTT

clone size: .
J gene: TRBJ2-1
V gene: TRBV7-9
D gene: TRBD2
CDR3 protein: CASSTISGLRYNEQFF
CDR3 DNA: TGTGCCAGCAGCACGATTTCGGGACTACGATACAATGAGCAGTTCTTC

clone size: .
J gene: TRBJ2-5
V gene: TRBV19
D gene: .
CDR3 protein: CASSISGIEETQYF
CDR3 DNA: TGTGCCAGTAGTATTTCGGGGATAGAAGAGACCCAGTACTTC

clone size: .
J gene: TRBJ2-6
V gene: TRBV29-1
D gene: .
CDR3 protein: CSVGLGGSGANVLTF
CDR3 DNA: TGCAGCGTTGGCTTAGGGGGCTCTGGGGCCAACGTCCTGACTTTC

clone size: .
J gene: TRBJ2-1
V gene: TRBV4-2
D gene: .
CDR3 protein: CASSQDGGPTNEQFF
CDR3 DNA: TGTGCCAGCAGCCAAGATGGGGGACCGACCAATGAGCAGTTCTTC

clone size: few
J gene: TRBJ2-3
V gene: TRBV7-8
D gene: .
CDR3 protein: CASHSSADTQYF
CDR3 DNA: TGTGCCAGTCACAGTTCCGCAGATACGCAGTATTTT

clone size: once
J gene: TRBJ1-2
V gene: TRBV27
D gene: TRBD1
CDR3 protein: CASSLLGQGANYGYTF
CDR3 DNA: TGTGCCAGCAGTTTATTGGGACAGGGGGCTAACTATGGCTACACCTTC

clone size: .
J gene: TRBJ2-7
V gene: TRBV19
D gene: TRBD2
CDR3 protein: CASRTGTSGTYEQYF
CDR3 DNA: TGTGCCAGTAGAACCGGGACTAGCGGTACCTACGAGCAGTACTTC

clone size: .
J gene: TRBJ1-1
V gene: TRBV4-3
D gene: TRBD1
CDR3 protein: CASSHADRGRTEAFF
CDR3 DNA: TGCGCCAGCAGCCACGCCGACAGGGGGAGGACTGAAGCTTTCTTT